One sample yielded the 26 T cell receptor beta chains listed below, sequenced in a study of cytomegalovirus exposure and HLA in healthy donors. The table came from immunoSEQ multiplex PCR; TCRdb's copy has only in-frame clones and leaves some out. The table includes 100,000 to 150,000 clones, about 96% detected once. Sequencing was carried out using PBMCs. These receptors were taken from a man in his late teens or twenties in good health and CMV-seronegative.

The CDR3 DNA sequence: TGTGCCAGTAGTATAGTACCTGACTACGAGGAGCAGTACTTC. This codes for CASSIVPDYEEQYF. The chain is built from TRBV19 and TRBJ2-7; D might be TRBD2 (5 bases). Germline CDR1 LNHDA, CDR2 SQIVND (reference sequence). V was cut by 1 base and J by 7 bases, with 14 bases left in between. The CDR3 sequence is 14 residues long.

This clone appeared once. The J gene is TRBJ1-3, the V gene TRBV11-3; no definite D call. Trimming left V 6 bases short and J 0 bases short, with 3 bases between. CDR3 length: 12 residues. Looked up from germline, CDR1 is SGHNT and CDR2 is YENEEA. For the CDR3, the DNA is TGTGCCAGCAGGAGCTCTGGAAACACCATATATTTT. Protein sequence: CASRSSGNTIYF.

V and J are TRBV6-5 and TRBJ2-1; 13 bases are shared with TRBD2. Germline V gene lookup returns CDR1 MNHEY and CDR2 SVGAGI. Trimming cost V 4 bases and J 8 bases; bases outside gene matches: 5. The length of the CDR3 is 15 residues. The CDR3 DNA is TGTGCCAGCAGTTTCACTAGCGGGAGGGTGTATGAGCAGTTCTTC. Translating gives CASSFTSGRVYEQFF.

The CDR3 sequence: CAISSGDYTDTQYF. In nucleotides, the CDR3 is TGTGCCATCTCGAGCGGCGACTACACAGATACGCAGTATTTT. The V call is TRBV10-3, the J call TRBJ2-3, with D possibly TRBD2 on 5 matching bases. This CDR3 has 14 amino acids. Germline CDR1 and CDR2: ENHRY and SYGVKD. V dropped 8 bases and J dropped 2 bases, with 14 bases sitting between them.

The chain couples TRBV5-1 to TRBJ2-5; 8 bases map to TRBD2. CDR1 is SGHRS and CDR2 is YFSETQ in the germline V gene. This CDR3 has 13 amino acids. V lost 7 bases, J lost 0 bases, and 2 bases stayed unmatched. The CDR3 sequence: CASREGHQETQYF. CDR3 bases: TGCGCCAGCCGGGAGGGGCACCAAGAGACCCAGTACTTC.

DNA of the CDR3: TGTGCCACCAGCAGCAAGACAGGGGGCGGTTGGGAGACCCAGTACTTC. It specifies CATSSKTGGGWETQYF. V is TRBV15 and J is TRBJ2-5; 10 positions agree with TRBD1. Germline V CDR1 and CDR2: LNHNV, YYDKDF (reference sequence). V gave up 3 bases and J gave up 5 bases; unmatched junction bases: 9. CDR3 length equals 16 residues. The variable domain in full, completed from reference TRBV15 and TRBJ2-5, reads DAMVIQNPRYQVTQFGKPVTLSCSQTLNHNVMYWYQQKSSQAPKLLFHYYDKDFNNEADTPDNFQSRRPNTSFCFLDIRSPGLGDTAMYLCATSSKTGGGWETQYFGPGTRLLVL.

The chain employs TRBV7-3 and TRBJ1-1; a weak D match, TRBD1 (6 bases). The V and J ends lost 5 bases and 4 bases respectively, with 11 bases between them. The length of the CDR3 is 13 residues. The germline V gene encodes CDR1 SGHTA and CDR2 FQGTGA. DNA for the CDR3: TGTGCCAGCAGCGCCGACAGGCCCACTGAAGCTTTCTTT. Translation: CASSADRPTEAFF.

The chain recombines TRBV6-1 with TRBJ1-5, with a possible D match to TRBD1 (6 bases). Germline CDR1 is MNHNS and CDR2 is SASEGT. The CDR3 length is 16 residues. The V end lost 4 bases, the J end lost 2 bases, and 15 bases lay between the germline ends. The CDR3 coding sequence is TGTGCCAGCAGTGGAACAGGGCATTATGGCAATCAGCCCCAGCATTTT. Translation gives CASSGTGHYGNQPQHF.

This chain connects TRBV19 to TRBJ2-7, with D hard to call. CDR1 and CDR2 from the germline V gene are LNHDA and SQIVND (reference sequence). V lost 5 bases and J lost 4, with 12 bases in between. The CDR3 spans 13 residues. The CDR3 spells CASSPGGTYEQYF. CDR3 bases: TGTGCCAGTAGTCCCGGCGGAACTTACGAGCAGTACTTC.

V is TRBV4-1 and J is TRBJ1-5; D is perhaps TRBD1 (5 bases). Germline V gives CDR1 MGHRA, CDR2 YSYEKL. CDR3 length: 15 amino acids. V was cut by 1 base and J by 4 bases, with 11 bases left in between. This CDR3 is CASSQADRANQPQHF. The CDR3 DNA reads TGCGCCAGCAGCCAAGCCGACAGAGCTAATCAGCCCCAGCATTTT.

The CDR3 DNA is TGTGCCAGCAGCTTCAGCGGACGCTACACCGGGGAGCTGTTTTTT. This translates into CASSFSGRYTGELFF. The rearrangement joins TRBV5-6 to TRBJ2-2, with a possible D match to TRBD2 (5 bases). V was trimmed by 2 bases and J by 3 bases, leaving 11 bases between them. The CDR3 length is 15 residues. Germline-derived CDR1 and CDR2 are SGHDT and YYEEEE.

The rearrangement joins TRBV15 to TRBJ2-3; TRBD2 agrees at 7 bases. Germline CDR1 is LNHNV and CDR2 is YYDKDF (reference sequence). J was trimmed by 3 bases and V by 2 bases; bases with no gene match: 5. This CDR3 spans 15 amino acids. The DNA for the CDR3 is TGTGCCACCAGCAGAACCTGGGAGGGGACAGATACGCAGTATTTT. It is translated as CATSRTWEGTDTQYF. Full variable domain (remainder filled in from reference TRBV15 and TRBJ2-3): DAMVIQNPRYQVTQFGKPVTLSCSQTLNHNVMYWYQQKSSQAPKLLFHYYDKDFNNEADTPDNFQSRRPNTSFCFLDIRSPGLGDTAMYLCATSRTWEGTDTQYFGPGTRLTVL.

The chain carries TRBV18 and TRBJ2-5; 9 nucleotides line up with TRBD1. V trimming: 1 base; J trimming: 5 bases; junction bases outside the gene matches: 8. CDR3 length equals 16 residues. Germline V gene lookup returns CDR1 KGHSH and CDR2 LQKENI. As DNA, the CDR3 is TGTGCCAGCTCACCACTAACTCCCGGGACAGGGGAGACCCAGTACTTC. Its protein is CASSPLTPGTGETQYF. Together with reference TRBV18 and TRBJ2-5, the CDR3 gives the full variable domain: NAGVMQNPRHLVRRRGQEARLRCSPMKGHSHVYWYRQLPEEGLKFMVYLQKENIIDESGMPKERFSAEFPKEGPSILRIQQVVRGDSAAYFCASSPLTPGTGETQYFGPGTRLLVL.

The V and J genes are TRBV9 and TRBJ1-1, with D unresolved. Germline CDR1 SGDLS, CDR2 YYNGEE. The CDR3 is 13 residues long. V shed 0 bases and J shed 4 bases, with 7 bases lying between them. CDR3 bases: TGTGCCAGCAGCGTAGGCGTGTTCACTGAAGCTTTCTTT. Protein sequence: CASSVGVFTEAFF.

The chain recombines TRBV6-5 with TRBJ2-2; 8 nucleotides match TRBD2. This CDR3 spans 16 amino acids. The V gene's germline CDR1 is MNHEY and CDR2 SVGAGI. Losses at the gene ends were 4 bases for V and 4 bases for J; bases not matched to a gene: 8. CDR3 DNA sequence: TGTGCCAGCAGTTCACCAGCGGGAGCGGTCACCGGGGAGCTGTTTTTT. Translation gives CASSSPAGAVTGELFF.

This clone showed up just once. The chain recombines TRBV2 with TRBJ2-3, with TRBD2 identical over 9 bases. The CDR3 totals 17 residues. Losses at the gene ends were 7 bases for V and 4 bases for J; bases not matched to a gene: 15. Germline-derived CDR1 and CDR2 are SNHLY and FYNNEI. The CDR3 DNA follows: TGTGCCAGCACCCGGGGTAGCGGGAGTTTCGCCGCAGATACGCAGTATTTT. Protein sequence: CASTRGSGSFAADTQYF.

The V call is TRBV2, the J call TRBJ2-3, with 11 bases identical to TRBD2. There are 19 residues in the CDR3. Unmatched junction bases numbered 13, after V lost 5 bases and J lost 0 bases. From germline, CDR1 is SNHLY and CDR2 FYNNEI. Here the CDR3 reads CASSTPGTSGFPSTDTQYF. CDR3 DNA sequence: TGTGCCAGCAGTACCCCCGGGACTAGCGGCTTTCCTAGCACAGATACGCAGTATTTT.

The CDR3 protein is CASSSSGGGLQPQHF. CDR3 bases: TGTGCCAGCAGTTCCTCTGGGGGGGGGCTACAGCCCCAGCATTTT. The chain carries TRBV6-6 and TRBJ1-5, with D possibly matching TRBD1 (6 bases). Germline V gene lookup returns CDR1 MNHNY and CDR2 SVGAGI (reference sequence). The CDR3 consists of 15 residues. Deletions cut 4 bases from V and 7 bases from J, with 17 bases between.

The chain recombines TRBV9 with TRBJ2-7; perhaps TRBD1 as D (5 bases). This CDR3 has 15 residues. V gave up 0 bases and J gave up 4 bases, with 14 bases separating them. The germline CDR1 and CDR2 sequences are SGDLS and YYNGEE. The CDR3 nucleotides are TGTGCCAGCAGCGTAGGATCGTTGGGGCATTACGAGCAGTACTTC. This gives the protein CASSVGSLGHYEQYF.

The chain links TRBV19 to TRBJ1-5; D not certain. Trimming pared 8 bases from V and 0 bases from J, leaving 8 bases between. CDR1 LNHDA and CDR2 SQIVND come from the germline V gene (reference sequence). The CDR3 consists of 13 residues. CDR3 DNA: TGTGCCAGTCAGGCAGTTAGCAATCAGCCCCAGCATTTT. This gives the protein CASQAVSNQPQHF.

The J gene is TRBJ2-1, the V gene TRBV5-4; D possibly corresponds to TRBD2 (6 bases). CDR3 length equals 17 residues. Deletions cut 3 bases from V and 1 base from J, with 17 bases between. Germline CDR1 and CDR2: SGHNT and YYREEE (reference sequence). The CDR3 nucleotides read TGTGCCAGCAGCTGGGGGGTAGACCCGGCGTCCTACAATGAGCAGTTCTTC. It yields the protein CASSWGVDPASYNEQFF.

CDR3 protein: CASSVGQRSGNTIYF. CDR3 bases: TGTGCCAGCAGCGTAGGTCAGAGGTCTGGAAACACCATATATTTT. The chain is built from TRBV9 and TRBJ1-3; D is unresolved. From germline, CDR1 is SGDLS and CDR2 YYNGEE. The CDR3 extends over 15 amino acids. Trimming cost V 0 bases and J 1 base, with 8 bases left between them.

This clone has a single count. The chain carries TRBV28 and TRBJ2-7; the D is unclear. Trimming removed 10 bases at V and 3 bases at J, with 16 bases between. This CDR3 contains 13 residues. Germline CDR1 and CDR2: MDHEN and SYDVKM. DNA for the CDR3: TGTGCCACCCGACTGACCGCGGACTACGAGCAGTACTTC. Its protein is CATRLTADYEQYF.

The chain couples TRBV9 to TRBJ2-1, with 7 nucleotides matching TRBD2. V was pared by 0 bases and J by 4 bases, with 7 bases of the junction left unmatched. This CDR3 is built from 16 residues. Germline V gives CDR1 SGDLS, CDR2 YYNGEE. CDR3 protein: CASSVEGASGYNEQFF. Here the CDR3 DNA reads TGTGCCAGCAGCGTAGAAGGAGCTAGCGGTTACAATGAGCAGTTCTTC.

CDR3 in DNA: TGTGCCAGCAGGTATAGGGGGACAGATACGCAGTATTTT. It is translated as CASRYRGTDTQYF. The rearrangement uses TRBV28 and TRBJ2-3, with D possibly TRBD1 on 6 matching bases. The germline V gene has CDR1 MDHEN and CDR2 SYDVKM. This CDR3 is built from 13 residues. V was shortened by 6 bases and J by 3 bases, with 10 bases between the two germline ends.

This chain links TRBV15 with TRBJ1-5, with TRBD1 matching over 8 bases. Germline lookup yields CDR1 LNHNV and CDR2 YYDKDF (reference sequence). V lost 1 base to trimming and J lost 4 bases; unmatched junction nucleotides: 9. This CDR3 region has 17 residues. CDR3 coding DNA: TGTGCCACCAGCAGAGTCCAACAGGGGGTGGGTAATCAGCCCCAGCATTTT. Protein: CATSRVQQGVGNQPQHF.